This record looks at one T cell receptor (beta chain) sequence and its context. These data belong to a study of cytomegalovirus exposure and HLA in healthy donors. The CDR3 runs 14 residues. Germline V gives CDR1 SQVTM, CDR2 ANQGSEA. The PCR was carried out with 60 Vbeta primers and 13 Jbeta primers. Libraries were prepared by immunoSEQ multiplex PCR; TCRdb keeps only in-frame clonotypes and omits some of them. The profile covers about 120,000 clones, with about 80% appearing a single time and 7.5% to 10% taken by the ten largest. Input material: PBMCs. The sequence was obtained from a female donor in good health and CMV-seropositive. The chain links TRBV29-1 to TRBJ2-5; possible D gene TRBD2, 5 bases. The J call could be wrong; TRBJ2-7 is a better fit for the DNA end. The CDR3 DNA reads TGCAGCGTTGGTGTGGGCGATTGGGGAGACGAGCAGTACTTC. Protein: CSVGVGDWGDEQYF.